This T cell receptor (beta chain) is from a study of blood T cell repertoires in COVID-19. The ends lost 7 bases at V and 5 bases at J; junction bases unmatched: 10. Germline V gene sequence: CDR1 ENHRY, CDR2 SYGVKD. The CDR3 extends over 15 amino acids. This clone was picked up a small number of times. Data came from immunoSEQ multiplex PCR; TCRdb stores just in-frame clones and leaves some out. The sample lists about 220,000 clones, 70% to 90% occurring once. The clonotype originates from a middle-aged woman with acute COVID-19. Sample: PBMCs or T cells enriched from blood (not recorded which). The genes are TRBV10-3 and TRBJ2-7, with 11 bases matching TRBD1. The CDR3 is CAITPTGTGGNEQYF. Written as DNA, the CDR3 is TGTGCCATCACTCCCACCGGGACAGGGGGGAACGAGCAGTACTTC.